The 12 T cell receptor beta chains reported below all come from one sample, sequenced in a study of cytomegalovirus exposure and HLA in healthy donors. It was with 60 Vbeta and 13 Jbeta primers that the PCR ran. Profiling relied on immunoSEQ multiplex PCR, and the TCRdb table lists in-frame clones only, not all of them. The table records fewer than 70,000 clones, about 83% of them present only once. Specimen: PBMCs. The receptors were sampled from a human donor in good health.

The rearrangement joins TRBV27 to TRBJ1-2; possible D gene TRBD1, 5 bases. CDR1 is MNHEY and CDR2 is SMNVEV in the germline V gene (reference sequence). This CDR3 is built from 14 residues. V gave up 4 bases and J gave up 6 bases, with 15 bases separating them. In nucleotides, the CDR3 is TGTGCCAGCAGTTATAATCAGGGTTCCAATGGCTACACCTTC. Its protein product is CASSYNQGSNGYTF.

The chain carries TRBV19 and TRBJ1-5, with D maybe TRBD1 (6 bases). V was pared by 3 bases and J by 7 bases, with 13 bases between. Germline V gene data show CDR1 as LNHDA and CDR2 as SQIVND (reference sequence). The CDR3 covers 14 residues. In DNA, the CDR3 is TGTGCCAGTAGTATGGGACACGGGAACCAGCCCCAGCATTTT. The encoded protein is CASSMGHGNQPQHF.

The V gene is TRBV7-8, the J gene TRBJ2-2; 11 nucleotides agree with TRBD1. The CDR3 is made up of 15 amino acids. Per germline, CDR1 SGHVS and CDR2 FQNEAQ. Trimming cost V 6 bases and J 6 bases; bases outside gene matches: 6. CDR3 bases: TGTGCCAGCAGGCAGGGGGACAGGGGGGCCGGGGAGCTGTTTTTT. Its protein is CASRQGDRGAGELFF.

This chain uses TRBV28 with TRBJ2-7; D is possibly TRBD2 (6 bases). Germline CDR1 and CDR2: MDHEN and SYDVKM. This CDR3 is built from 14 residues. The ends were cut back, 8 bases at V and 4 bases at J, with 18 bases in the middle. The CDR3 DNA sequence: TGTGCCAGCCGCACCACGGGGGTCCTGTACGAGCAGTACTTC. Its translation: CASRTTGVLYEQYF.

This clone has a single count. The J gene is TRBJ2-7, the V gene TRBV18; perhaps TRBD2 as D (5 bases). The germline gives CDR1 KGHSH, CDR2 LQKENI. V was clipped by 1 base and J by 5 bases, with 6 bases between them. The CDR3 contains 12 residues. In DNA form, the CDR3 reads TGTGCCAGCTCACCACAGAGGGACGAGCAGTACTTC. As protein: CASSPQRDEQYF.

The chain has TRBV5-6 and TRBJ1-2; no definite D call. CDR1 is SGHDT, CDR2 YYEEEE, per germline. This CDR3 has 12 amino acids. Between the trimmed V and J ends, which lost 0 bases and 6 bases, there was a span of 6 bases. The CDR3 bases are TGTGCCAGCAGCTTGGATGTCAATGGCTACACCTTC. Encoded protein: CASSLDVNGYTF.

V is TRBV7-2 and J is TRBJ1-5; the D is unclear. Per germline, CDR1 SGHTA and CDR2 FQGNSA. The CDR3 loop spans 17 amino acids. V lost 2 bases and J 1 base, leaving 15 bases between the germline ends. The DNA of the CDR3 is TGTGCCAGCAGCTTATCCAGTTCCGCTCAAAGCAATCAGCCCCAGCATTTT. Translated, it gives CASSLSSSAQSNQPQHF.

The chain links TRBV28 to TRBJ1-4; 9 positions agree with TRBD1. This CDR3 has 16 residues. V lost 4 bases to trimming and J lost 8 bases; unmatched junction nucleotides: 11. CDR1 and CDR2 from the germline V gene are MDHEN and SYDVKM. CDR3 region: CASSSSRQGEAEKLFF. The CDR3 DNA sequence: TGTGCCAGCAGTTCCTCACGACAGGGGGAGGCGGAAAAACTGTTTTTT.

The CDR3 region is CASSALAGYTDTQYF. CDR3 DNA: TGTGCCAGCAGTGCCTTAGCGGGGTACACAGATACGCAGTATTTT. The chain recombines TRBV6-5 with TRBJ2-3; 8 bases map to TRBD2. The germline V gene encodes CDR1 MNHEY and CDR2 SVGAGI. This CDR3 contains 15 residues. V shed 5 bases, J shed 2 bases, and the junction held 6 bases outside the gene matches.

V is TRBV21-1 and J is TRBJ1-3; the table's D gene call, TRBD1, was not cross checked with the DNA. TRBV21-1 is labeled a pseudogene. The CDR3 runs to 18 residues. CDR3 region: CASSPQGDYQSSGNTIYF. The CDR3 nucleotides read TGTGCCAGCAGCCCACAGGGGGACTACCAATCCTCTGGAAACACCATATATTTT.

The genes are TRBV4-3 and TRBJ1-1; D uncertain. This CDR3 spans 14 amino acids. The germline gives CDR1 LGHNA, CDR2 YSLEER. V was pared by 2 bases and J by 4 bases, with 11 bases between. DNA of the CDR3: TGCGCCAGCAGCCAAATAGCCGAGTCCACTGAAGCTTTCTTT. Its protein product is CASSQIAESTEAFF.

The chain combines TRBV30 with TRBJ1-6; unclear D gene. Germline-derived CDR1 and CDR2 are GTSNPN and SVGIG (reference sequence). V gave up 0 bases and J gave up 4 bases, with 7 bases separating them. The CDR3 runs 14 residues. CDR3 coding DNA: TGTGCCTGGAGTGTACCCGGGTATAATTCACCCCTCCACTTT. Protein: CAWSVPGYNSPLHF.